The 16 T cell receptor beta chains given below trace back to one sample, sequenced in a study of T cells after yellow fever vaccination. One entry per CDR3 protein, called by TCRdb with MiXCR from the 5' RACE reads. The sample holds more than 350,000 distinct CDR3 sequences, 11% seen once. The sample consisted of PBMCs, taken on the day of the first yellow fever vaccination. These receptors came from a man in his late teens or twenties who received the YFV17D yellow fever vaccine.

This clonotype has more than one count but fewer than ten. This sequence joins TRBV12-3 or TRBV12-4 and TRBJ2-7, with D possibly being TRBD2 (6 bases). The CDR3 totals 14 residues. Deletions cut 6 bases from V and 2 bases from J, with 14 bases between. The CDR3 DNA is TGTGCCAGCAGCCCCGGGACTCCTCCCTACGAGCAGTACTTC. Residues: CASSPGTPPYEQYF.

The rearrangement joins TRBV7-2 to TRBJ2-3; possibly TRBD1 for D (5 bases). The CDR3 spans 14 residues. The V end lost 1 base, the J end lost 6 bases, and 11 bases lay between the germline ends. CDR1 is SGHTA, CDR2 FQGNSA, per germline. The CDR3 DNA is TGTGCCAGCAGCTTAGGACAGACTCCGGATACGCAGTATTTT. Encoded protein: CASSLGQTPDTQYF.

The chain joins TRBV7-9 to TRBJ2-4; perhaps TRBD1 as D (5 bases). CDR3 length: 12 amino acids. The ends were cut back, 2 bases at V and 16 bases at J, with 15 bases in the middle. CDR1 is SEHNR, CDR2 FQNEAQ, per germline (reference sequence). This CDR3 is CASSLTQGMAYF. In DNA, the CDR3 is TGTGCCAGCAGCTTAACCCAGGGAATGGCATACTTC.

The V call is TRBV2, the J call TRBJ2-1; the D gene is possibly TRBD2 (5 bases). Looked up from germline, CDR1 is SNHLY and CDR2 is FYNNEI. V was trimmed by 6 bases and J by 5 bases, leaving 14 bases between them. This CDR3 is built from 14 residues. The chain's CDR3 is CASSTPREDNEQFF. The CDR3 DNA follows: TGTGCCAGCAGCACCCCCCGGGAAGACAATGAGCAGTTCTTC.

The gene calls are TRBV29-1 and TRBJ2-3; D is undetermined. The length of the CDR3 is 12 residues. Trimming removed 0 bases from V and 1 base from J, with 2 bases in between. Per the germline V gene, CDR1 is SQVTM and CDR2 is ANQGSEA. The CDR3 nucleotides read TGCAGCGTTGAAGAACGCACAGATACGCAGTATTTT. Residues: CSVEERTDTQYF.

This clonotype has a handful of counts. The V call is TRBV24-1, the J call TRBJ2-1; weak D call: TRBD2 (5 bases). The V end was cut by 4 bases, the J end by 8 bases, with 20 bases between. The CDR3 extends over 16 amino acids. Per the germline V gene, CDR1 is KGHDR and CDR2 is SFDVKD. The CDR3 DNA reads as TGTGCCACCAGTGACCTGGACTCTTCTTGTATGGATGAGCAGTTCTTC. It translates to CATSDLDSSCMDEQFF.

This clonotype showed up just a few times. CDR3 DNA sequence: TGCGCCAGCAGCGCGACCACCGACGGACCGGGGACAGGGCGCATCGAGCAGTACTTC. Encoded protein: CASSATTDGPGTGRIEQYF. The rearrangement links TRBV5-1 to TRBJ2-7, with 9 positions matching TRBD1. This CDR3 contains 19 residues. V dropped 4 bases and J dropped 6; count of bases not matched to a gene: 23. The germline CDR1 and CDR2 sequences are SGHRS and YFSETQ.

V usage is TRBV5-1 and J usage is TRBJ2-5, with D tentatively TRBD1 (6 bases). The CDR3 is made up of 14 amino acids. With 0 bases removed from V and 5 bases from J, the gap between germline ends came to 11 bases. CDR1 SGHRS and CDR2 YFSETQ come from the germline V gene. The DNA for the CDR3 is TGCGCCAGCAGCTTGGTTGGACAGATGGAGACCCAGTACTTC. This codes for CASSLVGQMETQYF.

This clonotype has a handful of counts. The DNA of the CDR3 is TGCAGTGCTGGGATACAGGGGGCAAACATTCAGTACTTC. Its translation: CSAGIQGANIQYF. This chain joins TRBV20-1 and TRBJ2-4; 9 bases map to TRBD1. Germline V gene data show CDR1 as DFQATT and CDR2 as SNEGSKA (reference sequence). The CDR3 runs 13 residues. The trim removed 5 bases at V and 6 bases at J, leaving 5 bases unmatched.

This chain connects TRBV12-3 or TRBV12-4 to TRBJ2-3; D may correspond to TRBD1 or TRBD2 (6 bases each). Trimming removed 6 bases from V and 4 bases from J, with 14 bases in between. CDR3 size: 14 residues. The CDR3 reads CASSPLGGADTQYF. Here the CDR3 DNA reads TGTGCCAGCAGCCCGCTCGGGGGCGCAGATACGCAGTATTTT.

The chain employs TRBV5-4 and TRBJ1-3, with D possibly being TRBD1 (6 bases). The V and J ends lost 4 bases and 3 bases respectively, with 14 bases between them. This CDR3 has 15 residues. Germline V gene data show CDR1 as SGHNT and CDR2 as YYREEE (reference sequence). The CDR3: CASSRTGGFGNTIYF. CDR3 coding DNA: TGTGCCAGCAGCCGGACGGGGGGCTTTGGAAACACCATATATTTT.

The chain combines TRBV7-9 with TRBJ2-6, with D hard to call. V gave up 3 bases and J gave up 4 bases, with 7 bases separating them. This CDR3 is built from 14 residues. The germline V gene has CDR1 SEHNR and CDR2 FQNEAQ (reference sequence). The CDR3 DNA follows: TGTGCCAGCAGCTTCCCTTCCGGGGCCAACGTCCTGACTTTC. It translates to CASSFPSGANVLTF.

This chain connects TRBV14 to TRBJ2-7; 7 bases match TRBD2. Trimming took 3 bases from V and 3 from J; bases not matched to a gene: 11. From germline, CDR1 is SGHDN and CDR2 FVKESK. This CDR3 contains 16 residues. This CDR3 reads CASSHYGRGDFYEQYF. In DNA form, the CDR3 reads TGTGCCAGCAGCCACTACGGACGGGGGGATTTCTACGAGCAGTACTTC.

The chain recombines TRBV12-3 or TRBV12-4 with TRBJ2-7; 8 nucleotides line up with TRBD1. The CDR3 totals 12 residues. Germline trimming cut 4 bases from V and 6 bases from J; bases unmatched to any gene: 2. In DNA, the CDR3 is TGTGCCAGCAGTTGGACAGGGTTCGAGCAGTACTTC. Translated: CASSWTGFEQYF.

This clonotype was observed at least ten times. The V call is TRBV11-2, the J call TRBJ1-5; possible D gene TRBD1, 5 bases. CDR3 length: 15 residues. V shed 2 bases and J shed 5 bases, with 13 bases lying between them. Per germline, CDR1 SGHAT and CDR2 FQNNGV. CDR3 region: CASSLKGLKDQPQHF. CDR3 coding DNA: TGTGCCAGCAGCTTAAAGGGGTTGAAAGATCAGCCCCAGCATTTT.

The chain links TRBV9 to TRBJ1-4; D gene unclear. The CDR3 contains 16 residues. Trimming left V 4 bases short and J 2 bases short, with 15 bases between. Germline-derived CDR1 and CDR2 are SGDLS and YYNGEE. The CDR3 sequence is CASSPYAGSTNEKLFF. The DNA of the CDR3 is TGTGCCAGCAGCCCGTATGCGGGGTCCACTAATGAAAAACTGTTTTTT.